A selection of T cell receptor beta chains follows, all from one sample in a study of metastatic and nonmetastatic thyroid tumors. TCRdb re-analyzed the PCR reads through MiXCR. The sample shows 35,000 to 50,000 clones, less than 4.5% of them seen only once. What was sequenced was blood. These receptors were collected from a female donor with papillary thyroid cancer or a benign thyroid nodule (not recorded which). Some clones in this sample may be carry-over from other donors' samples. Each CDR3 is given with its conserved first and last residue. D genes are given only for firm matches. Clone size is shown for a subset of rows, as once, few, many or a class of expanded clone.

d_gene	abundance	j_gene	v_gene	CDR3nt	CDR3aa
TRBD2	many	TRBJ2-5	TRBV6-1	TGTGCCAGCAGTGAACTAGCGGTGGGCCAAGAGACCCAGTACTTC	CASSELAVGQETQYF
NA	few	TRBJ2-5	TRBV20-1	TGCAGTGCTAGAGAGAAGTACATCCTCGAGCACTTC	CSAREKYILEHF
NA	many	TRBJ2-2	TRBV10-3	TGTGCCATCGGCATGGGGGGAGCGAACACCGGGGAGCTGTTTTTT	CAIGMGGANTGELFF
NA	many	TRBJ1-4	TRBV4-1	TGCGCCAGCAGCCAAGAAGATACGATGGTGAGGGCTAATGAAAAACTGTTTTTT	CASSQEDTMVRANEKLFF
TRBD1	few	TRBJ1-1	TRBV6-1	TGTGCCAGCAGTCAACCAGGGGGTTCTGGCTCCACTGAAGCTTTCTTT	CASSQPGGSGSTEAFF
NA	NA	TRBJ1-1	TRBV11-2	TGTGCCAGCAGCTTAGGACGTCCTGAAGCTTTCTTT	CASSLGRPEAFF
TRBD1	many	TRBJ2-2	TRBV7-3	TGTGCCAGCAGCAGACAGGGCTACACCGGGGAGCTGTTTTTT	CASSRQGYTGELFF
NA	NA	TRBJ1-6	TRBV28	TGTGCCAGCTCGGGGGGGGGTAGGGATTCACCCCTCCACTTT	CASSGGGRDSPLHF
TRBD1	NA	TRBJ2-3	TRBV6-1	TGTGCCAGCAGCAAGGACAGGGTAATAACAGATACGCAGTATTTT	CASSKDRVITDTQYF
NA	NA	TRBJ1-5	TRBV19	TGTGCCAGTAGTATAGATCTTGGGGGGCTTAATCAGCCCCAGCATTTT	CASSIDLGGLNQPQHF
NA	many	TRBJ2-2	TRBV9	TGTGCCACCTCAACCTCCTGGAACACCGGGGAGCTGTTTTTT	CATSTSWNTGELFF
NA	many	TRBJ2-2	TRBV13	TGTGCCAGCAGCCCCACCACTACAGGGAGAACCGGGGAGCTGTTTTTT	CASSPTTTGRTGELFF
NA	many	TRBJ2-1	TRBV19	TGTGCCAGTGCCGCTGGGGGGAGCCTTAACAATGAGCAGTTCTTC	CASAAGGSLNNEQFF
TRBD1	many	TRBJ1-1	TRBV2	TGTGCCAGCAGGCCCGGGACAGGGAGGACTGAAGCTTTCTTT	CASRPGTGRTEAFF
NA	NA	TRBJ2-1	TRBV5-1	TGCGCCAGCAGAACTGGCGGGGTCTCCTACAATGAGCAGTTCTTC	CASRTGGVSYNEQFF
NA	many	TRBJ2-7	TRBV4-2	TGTGCCAGCAGCCATGGGGTCACGAGCTCCTACGAGCAGTACTTC	CASSHGVTSSYEQYF
NA	many	TRBJ1-1	TRBV7-6	TGTGCCAGCAGCTTAGGGTCAGGGCCAGGCACTGAAGCTTTCTTT	CASSLGSGPGTEAFF
TRBD2	many	TRBJ2-7	TRBV12-3/TRBV12-4	TGTGCCAGCACCTTGGCGGGGGTGGGAGAGCAGTACTTC	CASTLAGVGEQYF
NA	medium-sized	TRBJ1-1	TRBV6-2/TRBV6-3	TGTGCCAGCAGTTATGTCAGGTACACTGAAGCTTTCTTT	CASSYVRYTEAFF
NA	NA	TRBJ2-3	TRBV7-2	TGTGCCAGCAGCTTATTGGGGGCCGATAGCACAGATACGCAGTATTTT	CASSLLGADSTDTQYF
NA	many	TRBJ2-3	TRBV7-2	TGTGCCAGCAGCTTAGTGGCACTACTCACAGATACGCAGTATTTT	CASSLVALLTDTQYF
TRBD2	many	TRBJ2-1	TRBV12-3/TRBV12-4	TGTGCCAGCAGCCTCGGGGTAGCGGGGTCTGGTGAGCAGTTCTTC	CASSLGVAGSGEQFF
TRBD2	many	TRBJ2-7	TRBV11-3	TGTGCCAGCAGCTTGTCGGGACTAGCGGCCTACGAGCAGTACTTC	CASSLSGLAAYEQYF